This T cell receptor (beta chain) was captured by sequencing in a study of T-cell reconstitution after alpha-beta-depleted transplantation in children. The germline V gene encodes CDR1 LGHNT and CDR2 FRNRAP. CDR3 length: 15 amino acids. V lost 3 bases, J lost 5 bases, and 3 bases stayed unmatched. Study-wide results and limits: Reported findings indicate that, about two months after transplant, alpha-beta T cells came from several hundred expanded clones, which were derived from non-depleted graft cells. From surviving recipient T cells and thymic progenitors came the high day-60 TCRbeta diversity observed in some patients. T-cell numbers and diversity one year post-transplant derived largely from freshly generated T cells.

There are a few counts of this clonotype. Its antigen is still unknown. Preparing the TCRbeta library involved the use of unique molecular identifiers. TCRdb used MiXCR to reprocess the PCR reads, holding one entry per CDR3 protein. The sample lists about 8,300 distinct CDR3 sequences; approximately 16% were seen once. The sequences come from PBMCs, mostly from graft donor cells, collected 60 days after TCRalphabeta/CD19-depleted stem cell transplant. The sequence was collected from a girl younger than two who had a stem cell transplant for combined immunodeficiency, so the T cells may come from the graft donor. The J gene is TRBJ2-1, the V gene TRBV12-5; TRBD2 aligns across 11 bases. The DNA of the CDR3 is TGTGCTAGTGGTTTTACTAGCGGGGGTAACAATGAGCAGTTCTTC. Its translation: CASGFTSGGNNEQFF.